Shown below are 15 T cell receptor beta chains from a single sample sequenced in a study of T cell changes during pregnancy in multiple sclerosis. Generated by immunoSEQ multiplex PCR, the TCRdb table keeps only in-frame clones and is missing some. This sample has about 24,000 clones, with about nine tenths found just once. This sample comprised CD8+ T cells from peripheral blood mononuclear cells, obtained in the first trimester of pregnancy. These receptors came from a female donor in good health, enrolled as a control in a pregnancy study.

The chain joins TRBV27 to TRBJ2-1; 7 bases are shared with TRBD1. CDR1 is MNHEY, CDR2 SMNVEV, per germline (reference sequence). CDR3 length: 13 amino acids. Trimming took 6 bases from V and 6 from J; bases not matched to a gene: 5. The CDR3 DNA follows: TGTGCCAGCAGAATGACAGGGCGCAATGAGCAGTTCTTC. This encodes CASRMTGRNEQFF.

The rearrangement uses TRBV30 and TRBJ2-3; D ambiguous. The CDR3 loop spans 14 amino acids. Between the trimmed V and J ends, which lost 0 bases and 4 bases, there was a span of 11 bases. From germline, CDR1 is GTSNPN and CDR2 SVGIG (reference sequence). The DNA of the CDR3 is TGTGCCTGGAGTGTACTGGGCCGAGCAGATACGCAGTATTTT. Translated: CAWSVLGRADTQYF.

The chain employs TRBV27 and TRBJ2-1; 8 positions match TRBD1. The V gene's germline CDR1 is MNHEY and CDR2 SMNVEV (reference sequence). V gave up 9 bases and J gave up 4 bases; unmatched junction bases: 5. The CDR3 has 13 residues. The chain's CDR3 is CASGTGLYNEQFF. CDR3 DNA sequence: TGTGCCAGTGGGACAGGCTTATACAATGAGCAGTTCTTC.

The chain couples TRBV9 to TRBJ2-2; 9 positions agree with TRBD1. This CDR3 contains 17 residues. V dropped 3 bases and J dropped 5; count of bases not matched to a gene: 11. Germline V gives CDR1 SGDLS, CDR2 YYNGEE. CDR3 nucleotide sequence: TGTGCCAGCAGCGCTCAACCGGGACAGGGTCGGACCGGGGAGCTGTTTTTT. Its protein product is CASSAQPGQGRTGELFF. Looking up the rest from reference TRBV9 and TRBJ2-2 gives the full variable domain: DSGVTQTPKHLITATGQRVTLRCSPRSGDLSVYWYQQSLDQGLQFLIQYYNGEERAKGNILERFSAQQFPDLHSELNLSSLELGDSALYFCASSAQPGQGRTGELFFGEGSRLTVL.

This chain links TRBV7-8 with TRBJ1-4; 7 bases fit TRBD1. The germline CDR1 and CDR2 sequences are SGHVS and FQNEAQ. The CDR3 has 16 amino acids. Trimming at V came to 5 bases and at J to 4 bases, leaving 10 bases not matched to a gene. Here the CDR3 reads CASSPRPGTVNEKLFF. Written as DNA, the CDR3 is TGTGCCAGCAGCCCCAGACCTGGGACAGTTAATGAAAAACTGTTTTTT.

The chain links TRBV28 to TRBJ1-5; D is unresolved. V lost 6 bases and J lost 0, with 12 bases in between. The germline gives CDR1 MDHEN, CDR2 SYDVKM. This CDR3 is 15 amino acids long. CDR3 nucleotides: TGTGCCAGCAGCCCCTCCGAGATTAGCAATCAGCCCCAGCATTTT. It encodes CASSPSEISNQPQHF.

V gene TRBV9 combines with J gene TRBJ1-3; 8 bases match TRBD1. CDR3 size: 15 residues. V dropped 4 bases and J dropped 7; count of bases not matched to a gene: 10. Germline assignment: CDR1 SGDLS and CDR2 YYNGEE. The CDR3 loop is CASSPPGQGKNTIYF. CDR3 sequence (DNA): TGTGCCAGCAGCCCCCCCGGACAGGGAAAGAACACCATATATTTT.

The rearrangement uses TRBV27 and TRBJ1-6; 9 bases fit TRBD1. Germline CDR1 is MNHEY and CDR2 is SMNVEV (reference sequence). V dropped 6 bases and J dropped 10; count of bases not matched to a gene: 10. The CDR3 loop spans 15 amino acids. CDR3 sequence: CASSRDRVANSPLHF. The DNA of the CDR3 is TGTGCCAGCAGCCGGGACAGGGTCGCGAACTCACCCCTCCACTTT.

About this clone: An end of the junction does not agree with germline; a read error may underlie this. This sample also contains other DNA sequences that code for the same CDR3. The rearrangement uses TRBV28 and TRBJ2-7; D might be TRBD1 (5 bases). Germline loops: CDR1 MDHEN, CDR2 SYDVKM. The CDR3 spans 13 residues. The DNA of the CDR3 is TGTGCCAGCAGTTCGGCAGGGCCCTACGAACAGTACTTC. The encoded protein is CASSSAGPYEQYF. The whole variable domain, filled in from reference TRBV28 and TRBJ2-7, reads DVKVTQSSRYLVKRTGEKVFLECVQDMDHENMFWYRQDPGLGLRLIYFSYDVKMKEKGDIPEGYSVSREKKERFSLILESASTNQTSMYLCASSSAGPYEQYFGPGTRLTVT.

This clone was observed a single time. The chain is built from TRBV18 and TRBJ1-4, with 10 positions matching TRBD1. CDR1 and CDR2 (germline): KGHSH, LQKENI. J gave up 8 bases and V 5 bases, and 5 bases lay outside the gene matches. This CDR3 is 14 amino acids long. The chain's CDR3 is CASSTTGGEEKLFF. In DNA, the CDR3 is TGTGCCAGCTCAACGACAGGGGGCGAGGAAAAACTGTTTTTT.

The rearrangement links TRBV15 to TRBJ2-1; no clear D. Trimming cost V 7 bases and J 4 bases, with 14 bases left between them. Germline V lookup: CDR1 LNHNV, CDR2 YYDKDF (reference sequence). CDR3 length: 14 amino acids. CDR3 residues: CATNRHSRYNEQFF. The CDR3 region has the DNA TGTGCCACCAATCGACATTCCAGATACAATGAGCAGTTCTTC.

The gene calls are TRBV29-1 and TRBJ2-5; TRBD1 aligns across 10 bases. The germline CDR1 and CDR2 sequences are SQVTM and ANQGSEA. The trim removed 6 bases at V and 4 bases at J, leaving 5 bases unmatched. This CDR3 comprises 13 residues. The DNA of the CDR3 is TGCAGCGTCGGGACAGGGGTAGGAGAGACCCAGTACTTC. Translated, it gives CSVGTGVGETQYF.

This clone was observed a handful of times. This chain joins TRBV5-4 and TRBJ1-4; D might be TRBD1 (6 bases). This CDR3 has 17 amino acids. From germline, CDR1 is SGHNT and CDR2 YYREEE (reference sequence). Trimming took 2 bases from V and 4 from J, leaving 18 bases between them. CDR3 loop: CASSLAQGGLDNEKLFF. In nucleotides, the CDR3 is TGTGCCAGCAGCTTAGCACAGGGTGGGTTGGATAATGAAAAACTGTTTTTT.

The CDR3: CASSYGTGSSYEQYF. DNA for the CDR3: TGTGCCAGCAGTTACGGCACAGGGAGCTCCTACGAGCAGTACTTC. The V and J genes are TRBV6-5 and TRBJ2-7, with D possibly matching TRBD1 (6 bases). CDR3 length: 15 residues. Germline V gene lookup returns CDR1 MNHEY and CDR2 SVGAGI. Trimming took off 2 bases at V and 0 bases at J, with 11 bases between the two ends.

V and J are TRBV30 and TRBJ1-4; weak D call: TRBD1 (6 bases). V dropped 0 bases and J dropped 7 bases, with 15 bases sitting between them. The CDR3 consists of 15 residues. The V gene's germline CDR1 is GTSNPN and CDR2 SVGIG (reference sequence). The CDR3 here is CAWSVLAGDIEKLFF. DNA of the CDR3: TGTGCCTGGAGTGTACTTGCAGGGGATATTGAAAAACTGTTTTTT. Looking up the rest from reference TRBV30 and TRBJ1-4 gives the full variable domain: SQTIHQWPATLVQPVGSPLSLECTVEGTSNPNLYWYRQAAGRGLQLLFYSVGIGQISSEVPQNLSASRPQDRQFILSSKKLLLSDSGFYLCAWSVLAGDIEKLFFGSGTQLSVL.